This entry features one T cell receptor beta chain sequence. Germline V CDR1 and CDR2: MDHEN, SYDVKM. V gave up 5 bases and J gave up 10 bases, with 24 bases separating them. The CDR3 is 16 residues long. These data are taken from a study of circulating CD8 cells and anti-PD-1 response in melanoma. The QIAseq Immune Repertoire TCR panel built the libraries from roughly 15 ng of total RNA. TCRdb redid the calling of the reads with MiXCR, one entry per CDR3 protein. The profile shows some 310 distinct CDR3 sequences, about 8% of them singletons. Four subsets defined by PD-1 and/or TIGIT were sorted from live CD3+CD8+TCRalphabeta+ cells.

This chain uses TRBV28 with TRBJ1-5; the D gene is possibly TRBD1 (5 bases). This clonotype was obtained from a human donor with melanoma. The sequences come from CD8+ T cells from PBMCs, collected at baseline or after one month of anti-PD-1 therapy (not recorded which). The CDR3 DNA follows: TGTGCCAGCAGTCTCCCGGACAAGGGGCTAGTCAGCCCCCAGCATTTT. Amino acid sequence: CASSLPDKGLVSPQHF. Full variable domain (rest looked up from reference TRBV28 and TRBJ1-5): DVKVTQSSRYLVKRTGEKVFLECVQDMDHENMFWYRQDPGLGLRLIYFSYDVKMKEKGDIPEGYSVSREKKERFSLILESASTNQTSMYLCASSLPDKGLVSPQHFGDGTRLSIL.